This T cell receptor beta chain was recovered during a study of cytomegalovirus exposure and HLA in healthy donors. The germline gives CDR1 SGDLS, CDR2 YYNGEE. This CDR3 has 17 amino acids. V was pared by 0 bases and J by 4 bases, with 2 bases of the junction left unmatched. Though nominally healthy at sampling, donors likely had unrecorded immune exposures. PCR employed 60 Vbeta and 13 Jbeta primers. As originally analysed: Later, an analysis found approximately 80 million unique TCR beta chains, and roughly 9.9 million of these were shared. Repertoires were generated with immunoSEQ multiplex PCR, while TCRdb's copy carries only in-frame clones and drops some. D and trimming come from the DNA, and the V and J calls and clone size come from that table. The table has a few hundred thousand clones, more than 60% seen once. About this clone itself: The antigen remains undetermined.

Points from the study as a whole: Reports showed the classifier diagnosing cytomegalovirus status with high specificity and sensitivity. Available immune exposure information was restricted to CMV serostatus only.

The rearrangement uses TRBV9 and TRBJ2-1, with 15 bases fitting TRBD2. This sequence was found in a man between 35 and 55 years old in good health and CMV-seronegative. Sequenced: PBMCs. The DNA of the CDR3 is TGTGCCAGCAGCGTAGGGACTAGCGGGGGGGGGTACAATGAGCAGTTCTTC. Its protein is CASSVGTSGGGYNEQFF.